This entry lists 32 T cell receptor beta chains sequenced from one sample in a study of CD8+CD57+ T cells in acquired aplastic anemia. Genomic DNA constituted the template upon which TCR beta VDJ and CDR3 profiling was performed. TCRdb passed the reads through MiXCR, listing each CDR3 protein once. The sample shows some 180,000 distinct CDR3 sequences, approximately 45% of them seen only once. The sequenced sample was sorted CD4+, CD8+, or CD8+CD57+ T cells (not recorded which) from PBMCs. The receptors here all came from a human donor in good health.

This clonotype has at least ten counts. The J gene is TRBJ1-2, the V gene TRBV20-1; D gene uncertain. Trimming left V 6 bases short and J 6 bases short, with 8 bases between. This CDR3 is 10 amino acids long. Germline CDR1 is DFQATT and CDR2 is SNEGSKA (reference sequence). The CDR3 here is CSAATDGYTF. In DNA form, the CDR3 reads TGCAGTGCCGCAACTGATGGCTACACCTTC.

This chain links TRBV12-3 or TRBV12-4 with TRBJ1-1; D is unresolved. The CDR3 covers 13 residues. Between the trimmed V and J ends, which lost 7 bases and 0 bases, there was a span of 9 bases. CDR3 DNA: TGTGCCAGCAATCGGCGGCTGAACACTGAAGCTTTCTTT. This sequence encodes CASNRRLNTEAFF.

The rearrangement uses TRBV29-1 and TRBJ1-1; D is unresolved. V gave up 0 bases and J gave up 4 bases, with 12 bases separating them. CDR1 is SQVTM, CDR2 ANQGSEA, per germline. The length of the CDR3 is 14 residues. This CDR3 is CSVEEEWAFTEAFF. As DNA, the CDR3 is TGCAGCGTTGAAGAGGAATGGGCTTTCACTGAAGCTTTCTTT.

V and J are TRBV24-1 and TRBJ1-5, with 10 nucleotides matching TRBD1. Germline-derived CDR1 and CDR2 are KGHDR and SFDVKD. The V gene end was trimmed by 11 bases and the J gene end by 4 bases; junction bases not matched to a gene: 10. The length of the CDR3 is 15 residues. The CDR3 nucleotides are TGTGCCAGCAGCCCGCCGGGACAGGGGAATCAGCCCCAGCATTTT. The encoded protein is CASSPPGQGNQPQHF.

The genes are TRBV15 and TRBJ2-7, with D possibly being TRBD2 (5 bases). Germline-derived CDR1 and CDR2 are LNHNV and YYDKDF (reference sequence). V lost 0 bases and J 4 bases, leaving 13 bases between the germline ends. This CDR3 is 15 amino acids long. For the CDR3, the DNA is TGTGCCACCAGCAGAGATGAGGGATTGGTATACGAGCAGTACTTC. Protein product: CATSRDEGLVYEQYF.

The table lists this clonotype with a few counts. The chain couples TRBV7-2 to TRBJ2-5; unclear D gene. V lost 3 bases, J lost 5 bases, and 10 bases lay in between. The CDR3 totals 13 residues. Germline V gives CDR1 SGHTA, CDR2 FQGNSA. The CDR3 loop reads CASSFDRVETQYF. Here the CDR3 DNA reads TGTGCCAGCAGCTTTGACCGGGTGGAGACCCAGTACTTC. Using reference TRBV7-2 and TRBJ2-5 for the parts outside the CDR3, the full variable domain is GAGVSQSPSNKVTEKGKDVELRCDPISGHTALYWYRQSLGQGLEFLIYFQGNSAPDKSGLPSDRFSAERTGGSVSTLTIQRTQQEDSAVYLCASSFDRVETQYFGPGTRLLVL.

This chain uses TRBV5-8 with TRBJ2-5; D uncertain. Germline CDR1 SGHTS, CDR2 YDEGEE. Deletions cut 4 bases from V and 7 bases from J, with 17 bases between. This CDR3 contains 14 residues. This chain's CDR3 is CASSPRTAVGTQYF. DNA of the CDR3: TGTGCCAGCAGCCCGAGAACTGCCGTCGGGACCCAGTACTTC.

The table lists this clonotype with a few counts. The chain carries TRBV29-1 and TRBJ1-1, with 7 bases aligning to TRBD1. The CDR3 runs 14 residues. J lost 0 bases, V lost 6 bases, and 7 bases had no gene match. Germline V CDR1 and CDR2: SQVTM, ANQGSEA. The CDR3 nucleotides are TGCAGCGTCATCAGGGGGGCCCTGAACACTGAAGCTTTCTTT. Encoded protein: CSVIRGALNTEAFF.

The chain is built from TRBV7-2 and TRBJ2-7; 7 bases are a match to TRBD2. The CDR3 has 12 residues. With V trimmed by 5 bases and J by 6 bases, 4 bases remained unmatched. Germline lookup yields CDR1 SGHTA and CDR2 FQGNSA. This CDR3 is CASSTGGGEQYF. Here the CDR3 DNA reads TGTGCCAGCAGCACGGGGGGTGGCGAGCAGTACTTC.

This clonotype was seen ten or more times. V usage is TRBV5-1 and J usage is TRBJ2-7, with 7 bases that match TRBD1. Unmatched junction bases numbered 7, after V lost 4 bases and J lost 0 bases. The germline CDR1 and CDR2 sequences are SGHRS and YFSETQ. The CDR3 has 15 amino acids. CDR3 protein: CASSPGTVRSYEQYF. CDR3 DNA: TGCGCCAGCAGCCCAGGGACAGTTCGCTCCTACGAGCAGTACTTC. Looking up the rest from reference TRBV5-1 and TRBJ2-7 gives the full variable domain: KAGVTQTPRYLIKTRGQQVTLSCSPISGHRSVSWYQQTPGQGLQFLFEYFSETQRNKGNFPGRFSGRQFSNSRSEMNVSTLELGDSALYLCASSPGTVRSYEQYFGPGTRLTVT.

The rearrangement uses TRBV6-1 and TRBJ2-1; TRBD1 matches 9 bases. Germline V gives CDR1 MNHNS, CDR2 SASEGT. Losses at the gene ends were 6 bases for V and 8 bases for J; bases not matched to a gene: 5. The CDR3 covers 13 residues. The CDR3 loop reads CASRGTGYHEQFF. Here the CDR3 DNA reads TGTGCCAGCAGAGGGACAGGGTACCATGAGCAGTTCTTC.

This clonotype was counted at least ten times. J is TRBJ2-4 and V is TRBV12-3 or TRBV12-4, with a possible D match to TRBD2 (6 bases). Trimming removed 5 bases from V and 8 bases from J, with 16 bases in between. The CDR3 contains 14 residues. CDR3 bases: TGTGCCAGCAGTCCGGAGACTAGGAAATACATTCAGTACTTC. Its protein is CASSPETRKYIQYF.

This clonotype has ten or more counts. The chain carries TRBV5-1 and TRBJ2-1; possible D gene TRBD2, 6 bases. The CDR3 is made up of 17 amino acids. The V gene's germline CDR1 is SGHRS and CDR2 YFSETQ. V was pared by 4 bases and J by 6 bases, with 23 bases between. Written as DNA, the CDR3 is TGCGCCAGCAGCATAACTAGCCCTGGCGGGGCAGGCAATGAGCAGTTCTTC. Translating it yields CASSITSPGGAGNEQFF. The complete variable domain, with remaining parts taken from reference TRBV5-1 and TRBJ2-1, reads KAGVTQTPRYLIKTRGQQVTLSCSPISGHRSVSWYQQTPGQGLQFLFEYFSETQRNKGNFPGRFSGRQFSNSRSEMNVSTLELGDSALYLCASSITSPGGAGNEQFFGPGTRLTVL.

The chain carries TRBV2 and TRBJ1-1; D gene ambiguous. CDR3 length: 13 amino acids. Germline CDR1 reads SNHLY; CDR2 reads FYNNEI. V was clipped by 2 bases and J by 0 bases, with 4 bases between them. The CDR3 sequence is CASSEHLNTEAFF. The CDR3 DNA reads TGTGCCAGCAGTGAACACCTGAACACTGAAGCTTTCTTT.

Ten or more counts support this clonotype. This chain connects TRBV5-5 to TRBJ2-3; TRBD1 might be the D (7 bases). The germline CDR1 and CDR2 sequences are SGHKS and YYEKEE (reference sequence). Trimming left V 0 bases short and J 3 bases short, with 14 bases between. The CDR3 runs 16 residues. The CDR3 is CASSLADRAGTDTQYF. In DNA form, the CDR3 reads TGTGCCAGCAGCTTGGCCGACAGGGCGGGAACAGATACGCAGTATTTT. Full variable domain (missing parts from reference TRBV5-5 and TRBJ2-3): DAGVTQSPTHLIKTRGQQVTLRCSPISGHKSVSWYQQVLGQGPQFIFQYYEKEERGRGNFPDRFSARQFPNYSSELNVNALLLGDSALYLCASSLADRAGTDTQYFGPGTRLTVL.

The chain links TRBV18 to TRBJ2-7; 9 bases fit TRBD1. The CDR3 sequence is 15 residues long. Germline CDR1 reads KGHSH; CDR2 reads LQKENI. V gave up 2 bases and J gave up 6 bases; unmatched junction bases: 8. The CDR3 nucleotides read TGTGCCAGCTCACCAACAGGGGGCTCTATCTCCGAGCAGTACTTC. It codes for CASSPTGGSISEQYF.

The chain has TRBV19 and TRBJ1-5; D perhaps matches TRBD1 (5 bases). The CDR3 runs to 10 residues. Looked up from germline, CDR1 is LNHDA and CDR2 is SQIVND (reference sequence). The V end was cut by 9 bases, the J end by 9 bases, with 9 bases between. CDR3 in amino acids: CASGARPQHF. Written as DNA, the CDR3 is TGTGCCAGCGGGGCTAGGCCCCAGCATTTT.

Note on this clonotype: This may arise from a read error, as a much more abundant clone is one base away. This chain links TRBV2 with TRBJ2-2; 10 nucleotides line up with TRBD2. The germline gives CDR1 SNHLY, CDR2 FYNNEI. This CDR3 spans 14 amino acids. The CDR3 is CASRGLAGAGELLF. In nucleotides, the CDR3 is TGTGCCAGCAGGGGGCTAGCGGGAGCCGGGGAGCTGCTTTTT.

This clonotype was found many times. The chain recombines TRBV5-5 with TRBJ1-1; 7 bases agree with TRBD1. This CDR3 spans 16 amino acids. Per the germline V gene, CDR1 is SGHKS and CDR2 is YYEKEE (reference sequence). V shed 0 bases, J shed 5 bases, and the junction held 10 bases outside the gene matches. The CDR3 is CASSLALHRGETEAFF. The CDR3 nucleotides read TGTGCCAGCAGCTTGGCTCTACACAGGGGTGAGACTGAAGCTTTCTTT.

This sequence joins TRBV5-1 and TRBJ2-2, with D uncertain. The germline V and J ends were trimmed by 4 bases and 0 bases, with 7 bases remaining between them. CDR1 and CDR2 from the germline V gene are SGHRS and YFSETQ. The CDR3 contains 14 residues. The CDR3 here is CASSDQPNTGELFF. As DNA, the CDR3 is TGCGCCAGCAGCGATCAACCGAACACCGGGGAGCTGTTTTTT. Combining the CDR3 with reference TRBV5-1 and TRBJ2-2 gives the whole variable domain KAGVTQTPRYLIKTRGQQVTLSCSPISGHRSVSWYQQTPGQGLQFLFEYFSETQRNKGNFPGRFSGRQFSNSRSEMNVSTLELGDSALYLCASSDQPNTGELFFGEGSRLTVL.

This chain joins TRBV10-3 and TRBJ2-2, with D possibly TRBD1 on 5 matching bases. The CDR3 totals 16 residues. Germline CDR1 and CDR2: ENHRY and SYGVKD. Trimming stripped 2 bases from V and 1 base from J, with 11 bases between. CDR3 sequence reads: CAISEGTGQNTGELFF. In DNA, the CDR3 is TGTGCCATCAGTGAGGGTACAGGACAGAACACCGGGGAGCTGTTTTTT.

About this clonotype: Given a much more abundant clone one base away, this may be a read error. V usage is TRBV5-1 and J usage is TRBJ1-1; unclear D gene. The V end lost 0 bases, the J end lost 0 bases, and 9 bases lay between the germline ends. The CDR3 has 15 residues. CDR1 is SGHRS, CDR2 YFSETQ, per germline. The CDR3 coding sequence is TGCGCCAGCAGCTTGGGGGCCAGCATGAACACTGAAGCTTTCTTT. Translating it yields CASSLGASMNTEAFF.

The genes are TRBV7-9 and TRBJ2-7; the D gene could be TRBD1 or TRBD2 (5 bases each). V gave up 2 bases and J gave up 6 bases, with 8 bases separating them. This CDR3 is built from 12 residues. Per the germline V gene, CDR1 is SEHNR and CDR2 is FQNEAQ (reference sequence). CDR3 loop: CASSLSGTEQYF. In DNA, the CDR3 is TGTGCCAGCAGCTTATCAGGGACCGAGCAGTACTTC.

This clonotype appeared a single time. The chain employs TRBV5-1 and TRBJ2-5; D may be TRBD1 or TRBD2 (6 bases each). Germline CDR1 is SGHRS and CDR2 is YFSETQ. Trimming stripped 3 bases from V and 5 bases from J, with 14 bases between. The CDR3 covers 14 residues. CDR3: CASSSPGGWETQYF. The DNA of the CDR3 is TGCGCCAGCAGCTCCCCCGGGGGCTGGGAGACCCAGTACTTC.

In the case of this clonotype: At one end, the junction sequence differs from germline, possibly due to a read error. The rearrangement joins TRBV28 to TRBJ2-7; no clear D gene. The V gene's germline CDR1 is MDHEN and CDR2 SYDVKM. This CDR3 has 13 residues. CDR3 nucleotide sequence: TGTGCCAGCAGTTTAGTCATAGGCACGCCAATAAACTTC. This encodes CASSLVIGTPINF.

The chain carries TRBV10-3 and TRBJ1-4; D is possibly TRBD1 (5 bases). V gave up 5 bases and J gave up 5 bases, with 15 bases separating them. The CDR3 extends over 15 amino acids. Germline CDR1 is ENHRY and CDR2 is SYGVKD. The DNA of the CDR3 is TGTGCCATCAGTTACTCGAACCGGGACAATGAAAAACTGTTTTTT. Its translation is CAISYSNRDNEKLFF.

This chain joins TRBV19 and TRBJ1-5; 7 bases agree with TRBD1. The V segment lost 3 bases and the J segment 7 bases; nucleotides outside the gene matches: 15. The CDR3 runs to 17 residues. Germline CDR1 is LNHDA and CDR2 is SQIVND (reference sequence). CDR3 loop: CASSMRQGGWARQPQHF. Written as DNA, the CDR3 is TGTGCCAGTAGTATGAGACAGGGAGGATGGGCAAGACAGCCCCAGCATTTT.

This clonotype was seen many times. The J gene is TRBJ1-5, the V gene TRBV20-1; possibly TRBD1 for D (6 bases). Per germline, CDR1 DFQATT and CDR2 SNEGSKA (reference sequence). Deletions cut 4 bases from V and 0 bases from J, with 7 bases between. This CDR3 has 13 residues. The CDR3 sequence is CSAKGDSNQPQHF. The CDR3 DNA reads TGCAGTGCTAAGGGGGATAGCAATCAGCCCCAGCATTTT.

DNA of the CDR3: TGTGCCAGCAGCTTTTTCCCGACGAGCACTGAAGCTTTCTTT. Translation: CASSFFPTSTEAFF. The chain carries TRBV7-3 and TRBJ1-1; D not certain. Trimming stripped 3 bases from V and 4 bases from J, with 12 bases between. Germline lookup yields CDR1 SGHTA and CDR2 FQGTGA. The length of the CDR3 is 14 residues.

This clonotype was picked up a small number of times. The V and J genes are TRBV6-5 and TRBJ2-6; possibly TRBD1 or TRBD2 for D (5 bases each). Per the germline V gene, CDR1 is MNHEY and CDR2 is SVGAGI. V was pared by 3 bases and J by 0 bases, with 12 bases between. The CDR3 extends over 17 amino acids. CDR3 region: CASSYGVGTSGANVLTF. Here the CDR3 DNA reads TGTGCCAGCAGTTATGGTGTAGGGACCTCTGGGGCCAACGTCCTGACTTTC.

In the case of this clonotype: A much larger clonotype is one base distant, so this may be a read error. The chain has TRBV9 and TRBJ2-2, with D possibly matching TRBD1 (6 bases). Germline V lookup: CDR1 SGDLS, CDR2 YYNGEE. This CDR3 contains 15 residues. The CDR3 sequence: CASSVVGGRAGELLF. The CDR3 DNA reads TGTGCCAGCAGCGTAGTAGGGGGTAGGGCCGGGGAGCTGCTTTTT.

The chain joins TRBV24-1 to TRBJ1-2; D is ambiguous. The CDR3 totals 13 residues. V lost 5 bases and J lost 5, with 11 bases in between. Germline V gene sequence: CDR1 KGHDR, CDR2 SFDVKD. The CDR3 spells CATSGWQEYGYTF. The CDR3 region has the DNA TGTGCCACCAGTGGTTGGCAGGAGTATGGCTACACCTTC.